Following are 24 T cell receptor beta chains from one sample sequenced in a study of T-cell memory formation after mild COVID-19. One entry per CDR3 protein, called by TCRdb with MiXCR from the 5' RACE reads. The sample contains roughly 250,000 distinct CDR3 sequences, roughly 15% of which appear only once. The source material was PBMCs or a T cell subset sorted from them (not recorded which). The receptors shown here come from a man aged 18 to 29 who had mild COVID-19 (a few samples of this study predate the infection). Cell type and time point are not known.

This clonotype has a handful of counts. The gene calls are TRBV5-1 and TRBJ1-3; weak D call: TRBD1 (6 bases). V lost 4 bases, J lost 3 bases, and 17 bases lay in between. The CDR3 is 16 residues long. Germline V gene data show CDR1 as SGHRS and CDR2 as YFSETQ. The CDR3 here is CASSPVWAGVGNTIYF. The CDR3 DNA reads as TGCGCCAGCAGCCCCGTCTGGGCAGGGGTTGGAAACACCATATATTTT.

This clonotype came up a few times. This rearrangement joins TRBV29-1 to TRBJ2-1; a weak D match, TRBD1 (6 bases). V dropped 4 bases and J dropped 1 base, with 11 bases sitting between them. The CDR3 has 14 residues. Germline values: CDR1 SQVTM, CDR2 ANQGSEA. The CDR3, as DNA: TGCAGCGTTGTTGGGCAGGGGTCCTACAATGAGCAGTTCTTC. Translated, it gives CSVVGQGSYNEQFF.

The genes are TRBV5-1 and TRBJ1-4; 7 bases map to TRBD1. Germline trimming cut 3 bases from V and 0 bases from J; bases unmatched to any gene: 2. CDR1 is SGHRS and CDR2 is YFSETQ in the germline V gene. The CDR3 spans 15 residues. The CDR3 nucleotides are TGCGCCAGCAGCTACGGACAGGCAACTAATGAAAAACTGTTTTTT. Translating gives CASSYGQATNEKLFF.

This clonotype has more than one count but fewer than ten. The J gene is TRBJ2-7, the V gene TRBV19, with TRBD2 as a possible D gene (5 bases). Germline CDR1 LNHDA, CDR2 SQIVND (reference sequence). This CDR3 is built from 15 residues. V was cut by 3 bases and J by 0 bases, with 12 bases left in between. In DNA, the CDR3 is TGTGCCAGTAGTATCGAGAGGGCGAGCTCCTACGAGCAGTACTTC. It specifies CASSIERASSYEQYF.

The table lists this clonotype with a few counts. The CDR3 sequence: CASSQGPGRNTIYF. In DNA, the CDR3 is TGTGCCAGCAGCCAAGGGCCAGGGAGAAACACCATATATTTT. The V gene is TRBV7-8, the J gene TRBJ1-3; perhaps TRBD1 as D (5 bases). Germline V gene lookup returns CDR1 SGHVS and CDR2 FQNEAQ. V was clipped by 5 bases and J by 5 bases, with 13 bases between them. The CDR3 extends over 14 amino acids.

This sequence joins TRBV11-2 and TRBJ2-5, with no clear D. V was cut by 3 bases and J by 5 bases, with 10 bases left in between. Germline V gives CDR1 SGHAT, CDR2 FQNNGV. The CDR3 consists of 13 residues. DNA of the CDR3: TGTGCCAGCAGCTTCGCCGAGAGGGAGACCCAGTACTTC. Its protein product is CASSFAERETQYF.

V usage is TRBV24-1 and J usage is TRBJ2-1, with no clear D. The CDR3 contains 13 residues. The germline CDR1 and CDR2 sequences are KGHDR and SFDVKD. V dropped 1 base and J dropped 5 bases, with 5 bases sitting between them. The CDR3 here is CATSDFWDNEQFF. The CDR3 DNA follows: TGTGCCACCAGTGATTTTTGGGACAATGAGCAGTTCTTC.

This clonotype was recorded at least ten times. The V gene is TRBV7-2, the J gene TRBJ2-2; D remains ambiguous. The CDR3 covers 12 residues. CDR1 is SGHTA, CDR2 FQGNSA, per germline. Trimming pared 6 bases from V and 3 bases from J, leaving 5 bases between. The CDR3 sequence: CASRGDTGELFF. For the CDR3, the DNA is TGTGCCAGCAGGGGTGACACCGGGGAGCTGTTTTTT.

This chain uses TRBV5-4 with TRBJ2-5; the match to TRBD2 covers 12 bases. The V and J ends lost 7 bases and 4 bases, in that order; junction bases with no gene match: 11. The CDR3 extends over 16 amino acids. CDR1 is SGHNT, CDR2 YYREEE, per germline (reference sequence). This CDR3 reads CASGGNRLAGAETQYF. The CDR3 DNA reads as TGTGCCAGCGGAGGAAACCGACTAGCGGGGGCAGAGACCCAGTACTTC.

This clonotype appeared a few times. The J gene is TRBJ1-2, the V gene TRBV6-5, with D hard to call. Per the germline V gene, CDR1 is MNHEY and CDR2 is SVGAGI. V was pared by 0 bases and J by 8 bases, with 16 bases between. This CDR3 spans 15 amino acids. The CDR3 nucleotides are TGTGCCAGCAGTTACTCGCTCCTCGGGCCCTGGGGCTACACCTTC. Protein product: CASSYSLLGPWGYTF.

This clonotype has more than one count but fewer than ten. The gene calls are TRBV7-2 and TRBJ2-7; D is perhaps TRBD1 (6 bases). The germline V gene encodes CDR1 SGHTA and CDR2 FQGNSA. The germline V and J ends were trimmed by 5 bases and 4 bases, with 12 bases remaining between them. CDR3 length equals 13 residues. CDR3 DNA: TGTGCCAGCAGCCTTTGGGACAATTACGAGCAGTACTTC. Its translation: CASSLWDNYEQYF.

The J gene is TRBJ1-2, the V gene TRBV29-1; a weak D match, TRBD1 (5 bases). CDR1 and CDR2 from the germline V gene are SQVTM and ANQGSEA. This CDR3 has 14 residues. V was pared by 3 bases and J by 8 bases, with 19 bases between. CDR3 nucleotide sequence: TGCAGCGTTGATCCCCCAAGACAGAAAATGGGCTACACCTTC. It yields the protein CSVDPPRQKMGYTF.

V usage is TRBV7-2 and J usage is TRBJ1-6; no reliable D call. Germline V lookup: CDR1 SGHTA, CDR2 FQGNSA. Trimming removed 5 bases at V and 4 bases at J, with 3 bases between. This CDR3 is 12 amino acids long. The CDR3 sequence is CASSRYNSPLHF. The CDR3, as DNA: TGTGCCAGCAGCCGTTATAATTCACCCCTCCACTTT.

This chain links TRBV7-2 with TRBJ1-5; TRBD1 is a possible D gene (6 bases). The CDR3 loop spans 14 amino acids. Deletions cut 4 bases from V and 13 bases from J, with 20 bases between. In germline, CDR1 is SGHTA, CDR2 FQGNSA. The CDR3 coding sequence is TGTGCCAGCAGCTCCCCGGGGGCCCTAGCCCCACAGCATTTT. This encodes CASSSPGALAPQHF.

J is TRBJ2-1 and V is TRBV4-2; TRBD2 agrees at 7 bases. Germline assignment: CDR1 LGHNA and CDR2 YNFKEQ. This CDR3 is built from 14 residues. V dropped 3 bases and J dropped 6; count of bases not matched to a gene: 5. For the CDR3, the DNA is TGTGCCAGCAGCCAGTGGGGGGAGGGCAATGAGCAGTTCTTC. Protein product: CASSQWGEGNEQFF.

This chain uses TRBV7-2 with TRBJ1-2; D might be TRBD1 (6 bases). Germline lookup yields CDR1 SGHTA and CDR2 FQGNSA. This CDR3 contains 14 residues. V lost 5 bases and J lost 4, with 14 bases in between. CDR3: CASSPPGQIYGYTF. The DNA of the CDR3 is TGTGCCAGCAGCCCGCCTGGACAGATCTATGGCTACACCTTC.

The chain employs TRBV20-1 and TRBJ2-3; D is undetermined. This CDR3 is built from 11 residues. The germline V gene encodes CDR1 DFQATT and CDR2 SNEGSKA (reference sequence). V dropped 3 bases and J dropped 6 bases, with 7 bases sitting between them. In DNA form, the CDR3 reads TGCAGTGCTAGGCTTTCGGATACGCAGTATTTT. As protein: CSARLSDTQYF.

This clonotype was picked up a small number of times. Written as DNA, the CDR3 is TGCAGTGCTACATGGTTGGACTATGGCTACACCTTC. Its translation is CSATWLDYGYTF. The chain employs TRBV20-1 and TRBJ1-2, with D hard to call. V dropped 4 bases and J dropped 3 bases, with 9 bases sitting between them. Looked up from germline, CDR1 is DFQATT and CDR2 is SNEGSKA (reference sequence). CDR3 length: 12 amino acids.

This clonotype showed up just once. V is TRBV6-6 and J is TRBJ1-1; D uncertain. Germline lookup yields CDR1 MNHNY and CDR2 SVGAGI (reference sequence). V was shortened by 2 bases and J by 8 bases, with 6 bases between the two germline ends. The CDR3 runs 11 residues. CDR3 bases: TGTGCCAGCAGTTACCGTAGGGAAGCTTTCTTT. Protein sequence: CASSYRREAFF.

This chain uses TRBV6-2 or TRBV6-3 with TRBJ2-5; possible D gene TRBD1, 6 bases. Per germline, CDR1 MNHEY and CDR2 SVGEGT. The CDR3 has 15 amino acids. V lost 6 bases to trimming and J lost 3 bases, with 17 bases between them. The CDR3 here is CASSRASNREETQYF. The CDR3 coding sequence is TGTGCCAGCAGCAGAGCCTCGAACAGGGAAGAGACCCAGTACTTC.

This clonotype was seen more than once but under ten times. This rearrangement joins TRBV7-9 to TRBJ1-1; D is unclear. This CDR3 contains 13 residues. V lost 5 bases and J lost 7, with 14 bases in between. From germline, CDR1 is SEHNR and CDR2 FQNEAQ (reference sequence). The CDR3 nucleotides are TGTGCCAGCAGCCGCCGTGACATAAATGAAGCTTTCTTT. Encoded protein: CASSRRDINEAFF.

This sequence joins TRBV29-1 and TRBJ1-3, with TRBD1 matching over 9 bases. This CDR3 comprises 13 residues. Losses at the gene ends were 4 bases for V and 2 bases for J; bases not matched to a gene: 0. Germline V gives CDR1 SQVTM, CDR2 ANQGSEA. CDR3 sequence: CSVGTGAGNTIYF. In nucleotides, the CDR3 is TGCAGCGTTGGGACAGGGGCTGGAAACACCATATATTTT.

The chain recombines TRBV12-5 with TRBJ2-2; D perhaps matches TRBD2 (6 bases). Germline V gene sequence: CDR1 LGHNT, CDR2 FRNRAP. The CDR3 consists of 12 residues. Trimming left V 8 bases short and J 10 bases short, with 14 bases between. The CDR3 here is CASIGGDVELFF. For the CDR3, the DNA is TGTGCTAGTATCGGGGGAGACGTGGAGCTGTTTTTT.

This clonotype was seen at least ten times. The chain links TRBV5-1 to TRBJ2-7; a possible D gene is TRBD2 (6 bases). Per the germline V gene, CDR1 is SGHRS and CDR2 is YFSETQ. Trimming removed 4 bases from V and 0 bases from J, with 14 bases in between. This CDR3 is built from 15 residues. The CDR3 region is CASSTTGLSSYEQYF. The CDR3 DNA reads TGCGCCAGCAGCACCACCGGACTAAGCTCCTACGAGCAGTACTTC.